Each of the 25 T cell receptor beta chains below was sequenced from the same sample in a study of T cell changes during pregnancy in multiple sclerosis. The protocol was immunoSEQ multiplex PCR, while the TCRdb copy is restricted to in-frame clones and leaves out a portion. The sample consists of roughly 100,000 clones, more than 80% of them appearing once. Sample: peripheral blood, taken before pregnancy. The receptors derive from a female donor with multiple sclerosis, enrolled in a pregnancy study.

This chain uses TRBV5-5 with TRBJ2-7; D possibly corresponds to TRBD2 (6 bases). In germline, CDR1 is SGHKS, CDR2 YYEKEE (reference sequence). The germline V and J ends were trimmed by 2 bases and 2 bases, with 11 bases remaining between them. There are 14 residues in the CDR3. The chain's CDR3 is CASSFGGGPYEQYF. In DNA form, the CDR3 reads TGTGCCAGCAGCTTCGGGGGTGGCCCCTACGAGCAGTACTTC.

This sequence joins TRBV19 and TRBJ2-1; tentative D call: TRBD1 (6 bases). Germline assignment: CDR1 LNHDA and CDR2 SQIVND (reference sequence). V was trimmed by 7 bases and J by 4 bases, leaving 14 bases between them. The CDR3 has 14 residues. The CDR3 nucleotides are TGTGCCAGTACAGGGGACCACCGGTACAATGAGCAGTTCTTC. Its translation: CASTGDHRYNEQFF.

The chain carries TRBV7-2 and TRBJ1-1, with D possibly TRBD1 on 5 matching bases. The germline V gene has CDR1 SGHTA and CDR2 FQGNSA. The CDR3 covers 15 residues. The germline V and J ends were trimmed by 2 bases and 6 bases, with 16 bases remaining between them. CDR3 nucleotide sequence: TGTGCCAGCAGCTTACCGGGGCTGGGGGGTGCTGAAGCTTTCTTT. It encodes CASSLPGLGGAEAFF.

The chain has TRBV30 and TRBJ1-5; possibly TRBD1 for D (5 bases). CDR1 is GTSNPN and CDR2 is SVGIG in the germline V gene (reference sequence). The CDR3 is 16 residues long. V lost 3 bases, J lost 5 bases, and 20 bases lay in between. DNA of the CDR3: TGTGCCTGGAGCGCGCCCGGGGGGTGGTCTGATCAGCCCCAGCATTTT. Encoded protein: CAWSAPGGWSDQPQHF. The full variable domain, in which reference TRBV30 and TRBJ1-5 provide the parts outside the CDR3, is SQTIHQWPATLVQPVGSPLSLECTVEGTSNPNLYWYRQAAGRGLQLLFYSVGIGQISSEVPQNLSASRPQDRQFILSSKKLLLSDSGFYLCAWSAPGGWSDQPQHFGDGTRLSIL.

The chain recombines TRBV28 with TRBJ2-5, with D possibly TRBD1 on 6 matching bases. The J call may be mistaken, given a closer DNA end match to TRBJ2-7. This CDR3 spans 14 amino acids. The germline gives CDR1 MDHEN, CDR2 SYDVKM. This CDR3 reads CASSWTVQLYEQYF. The CDR3 coding sequence is TGTGCCAGCAGTTGGACAGTCCAACTATACGAGCAGTACTTC.

The J gene is TRBJ2-7, the V gene TRBV28, with D possibly being TRBD2 (6 bases). The CDR3 has 17 residues. The V end lost 4 bases, the J end lost 0 bases, and 19 bases lay between the germline ends. The V gene's germline CDR1 is MDHEN and CDR2 SYDVKM. The CDR3 region has the DNA TGTGCCAGCAGTTCCCCTTACGGCGGGACGACCTCCTACGAGCAGTACTTC. As protein: CASSSPYGGTTSYEQYF.

The table lists this clone with a count of one. The chain combines TRBV18 with TRBJ2-1, with D unclear. Germline values: CDR1 KGHSH, CDR2 LQKENI. This CDR3 is 15 amino acids long. V lost 2 bases and J lost 2, with 10 bases in between. The CDR3 sequence: CASSPSNGAYNEQFF. The CDR3 coding sequence is TGTGCCAGCTCACCAAGTAACGGAGCCTACAATGAGCAGTTCTTC.

V gene TRBV6-5 combines with J gene TRBJ2-7, with 14 bases lining up with TRBD2. Germline values: CDR1 MNHEY, CDR2 SVGAGI. CDR3 length: 15 amino acids. V lost 2 bases to trimming and J lost 8 bases; unmatched junction nucleotides: 5. In DNA, the CDR3 is TGTGCCAGCAGTTACGGGACTAGCGGGAGTGGGCAGCAGTACTTC. Protein product: CASSYGTSGSGQQYF.

The rearrangement uses TRBV29-1 and TRBJ1-2, with D perhaps TRBD1 (6 bases). Germline CDR1 is SQVTM and CDR2 is ANQGSEA. The CDR3 is 13 amino acids. Trimming left V 8 bases short and J 5 bases short, with 18 bases between. The CDR3 protein is CSSRTADVYGYTF. The CDR3 bases are TGCAGCTCACGGACAGCGGACGTATATGGCTACACCTTC.

This chain uses TRBV19 with TRBJ2-7, with 8 nucleotides matching TRBD2. The ends lost 1 base at V and 2 bases at J; junction bases unmatched: 10. Per the germline V gene, CDR1 is LNHDA and CDR2 is SQIVND (reference sequence). The CDR3 has 17 amino acids. This CDR3 reads CASSIGRGGTLTYEQYF. CDR3 sequence (DNA): TGTGCCAGTAGTATAGGCCGGGGGGGGACCCTCACCTACGAGCAGTACTTC.

This chain links TRBV7-9 with TRBJ2-2, with D uncertain. CDR1 is SEHNR and CDR2 is FQNEAQ in the germline V gene (reference sequence). CDR3 length equals 13 residues. V lost 4 bases, J lost 1 base, and 4 bases lay in between. Here the CDR3 reads CASSSKNTGELFF. The CDR3, as DNA: TGTGCCAGCAGCTCCAAGAACACCGGGGAGCTGTTTTTT. Full variable domain (remainder filled in from reference TRBV7-9 and TRBJ2-2): DTGVSQNPRHKITKRGQNVTFRCDPISEHNRLYWYRQTLGQGPEFLTYFQNEAQLEKSRLLSDRFSAERPKGSFSTLEIQRTEQGDSAMYLCASSSKNTGELFFGEGSRLTVL.

The chain is built from TRBV7-9 and TRBJ2-5, with 8 nucleotides matching TRBD2. The germline CDR1 and CDR2 sequences are SEHNR and FQNEAQ (reference sequence). This CDR3 has 15 residues. J was trimmed by 2 bases and V by 1 base; bases with no gene match: 3. The CDR3 coding sequence is TGTGCCAGCAGCTTAGGCTCTAGCGGGCAAGAGACCCAGTACTTC. Translation gives CASSLGSSGQETQYF.

The chain employs TRBV11-3 and TRBJ2-3, with D possibly TRBD1 on 6 matching bases. Germline V CDR1 and CDR2: SGHNT, YENEEA. The CDR3 contains 15 residues. Trimming left V 7 bases short and J 0 bases short, with 14 bases between. The CDR3 is CASNRPGASTDTQYF. The CDR3 bases are TGTGCCAGCAATAGACCAGGGGCTAGCACAGATACGCAGTATTTT.

The chain recombines TRBV28 with TRBJ2-7; no clear D gene. Germline loops: CDR1 MDHEN, CDR2 SYDVKM. The V end lost 7 bases, the J end lost 7 bases, and 11 bases lay between the germline ends. The CDR3 is 11 residues long. The chain's CDR3 is CASTSYREQYF. The CDR3 nucleotides read TGTGCCAGCACCTCTTACAGAGAGCAGTACTTC.

CDR3 in DNA: TGTGCCAGCAGCTTGGGTCCAGGGGGAAACACCATATATTTT. This translates into CASSLGPGGNTIYF. The rearrangement uses TRBV5-6 and TRBJ1-3, with D possibly being TRBD1 (5 bases). Per the germline V gene, CDR1 is SGHDT and CDR2 is YYEEEE. This CDR3 comprises 14 residues. Trimming cost V 0 bases and J 4 bases, with 8 bases left between them.

V and J are TRBV18 and TRBJ2-7, with 7 positions matching TRBD1. This CDR3 has 15 residues. J was trimmed by 6 bases and V by 6 bases; bases with no gene match: 14. CDR1 is KGHSH, CDR2 LQKENI, per germline. CDR3 sequence: CASSGSGTAGSEQYF. As DNA, the CDR3 is TGTGCCAGCTCGGGATCCGGGACAGCCGGTTCCGAGCAGTACTTC.

This chain uses TRBV27 with TRBJ2-1; 14 positions match TRBD2. V lost 5 bases, J lost 8 bases, and 11 bases stayed unmatched. Germline V gene lookup returns CDR1 MNHEY and CDR2 SMNVEV (reference sequence). The CDR3 is 17 residues long. Written as DNA, the CDR3 is TGTGCCAGCAGTAACGGACTAGCGGGAGGTAACCGGGATGAGCAGTTCTTC. This encodes CASSNGLAGGNRDEQFF.

The rearrangement links TRBV5-6 to TRBJ2-5, with 7 bases identical to TRBD1. CDR3 length: 13 residues. J lost 4 bases, V lost 4 bases, and 4 bases had no gene match. Germline V gives CDR1 SGHDT, CDR2 YYEEEE. CDR3 protein: CASSLYRGETQYF. The CDR3 bases are TGTGCCAGCAGCCTATACAGGGGAGAGACCCAGTACTTC.

The gene calls are TRBV7-2 and TRBJ2-1; the D gene is possibly TRBD2 (7 bases). V lost 2 bases and J 2 bases, leaving 10 bases between the germline ends. Germline V gene lookup returns CDR1 SGHTA and CDR2 FQGNSA. The CDR3 consists of 15 residues. CDR3: CASSLRGGTYNEQFF. In nucleotides, the CDR3 is TGTGCCAGCAGCTTAAGGGGGGGTACCTACAATGAGCAGTTCTTC.

The chain recombines TRBV6-4 with TRBJ2-1; TRBD2 agrees at 8 bases. This CDR3 comprises 13 residues. Trimming at V came to 2 bases and at J to 11 bases, leaving 5 bases not matched to a gene. Germline loops: CDR1 MRHNA, CDR2 SNTAGT. DNA for the CDR3: TGTGCCAGCAGTGACGGGGAGCGGGGGCAGCAGTTCTTC. Encoded protein: CASSDGERGQQFF.

The gene calls are TRBV19 and TRBJ2-1; D not certain. The CDR3 is made up of 13 amino acids. The ends were cut back, 6 bases at V and 6 bases at J, with 12 bases in the middle. From germline, CDR1 is LNHDA and CDR2 SQIVND (reference sequence). This chain's CDR3 is CASRQPSGNEQFF. The CDR3 DNA reads as TGTGCCAGTAGACAGCCTTCTGGCAATGAGCAGTTCTTC.

In its sample, this clone was seen once. The rearrangement joins TRBV5-8 to TRBJ2-2; 10 bases are a match to TRBD2. The trim removed 6 bases at V and 4 bases at J, leaving 12 bases unmatched. This CDR3 spans 17 amino acids. Germline lookup yields CDR1 SGHTS and CDR2 YDEGEE. Here the CDR3 reads CASINEAGGRATGELFF. The CDR3 coding sequence is TGTGCCAGCATAAACGAAGCGGGAGGGCGGGCCACCGGGGAGCTGTTTTTT. Full variable domain (outside the CDR3, taken from reference TRBV5-8 and TRBJ2-2): EAGVTQSPTHLIKTRGQQATLRCSPISGHTSVYWYQQALGLGLQFLLWYDEGEERNRGNFPPRFSGRQFPNYSSELNVNALELEDSALYLCASINEAGGRATGELFFGEGSRLTVL.

This clone has more than one count but fewer than ten. V and J are TRBV5-1 and TRBJ1-1, with D maybe TRBD1 (5 bases). Trimming cost V 5 bases and J 1 base, with 6 bases left between them. The CDR3 is 12 amino acids. From germline, CDR1 is SGHRS and CDR2 YFSETQ. CDR3 protein: CASSTGNTEAFF. DNA for the CDR3: TGCGCCAGCAGTACAGGGAACACTGAAGCTTTCTTT.

This rearrangement joins TRBV11-3 to TRBJ2-2, with 9 bases aligning to TRBD2. Germline V gene sequence: CDR1 SGHNT, CDR2 YENEEA. The ends lost 5 bases at V and 7 bases at J; junction bases unmatched: 11. CDR3 size: 16 residues. CDR3 sequence reads: CASSQSLAGSGGELFF. CDR3 coding DNA: TGTGCCAGCAGCCAGTCCCTAGCGGGGTCCGGCGGGGAGCTGTTTTTT.

This chain links TRBV19 with TRBJ1-2; possibly TRBD1 for D (5 bases). In germline, CDR1 is LNHDA, CDR2 SQIVND (reference sequence). The CDR3 covers 15 residues. Deletions cut 5 bases from V and 4 bases from J, with 17 bases between. The CDR3 is CASSPPSRDFYGYTF. The DNA of the CDR3 is TGTGCCAGTAGTCCACCTTCGCGGGACTTCTATGGCTACACCTTC.